One and the same sample provided the 14 T cell receptor beta chains below, sequenced in a study of blood T cells in healthy people across ages. With a J-beta primer mix and a sample-barcoded 5' primer, a second PCR ran 7 to 11 cycles. MiXCR was run by TCRdb on the 5' RACE reads, yielding one entry per CDR3 protein. The sample consists of 1.5 million to 2 million distinct CDR3 sequences, about 35% of them appearing once. The specimen sequenced was blood. The receptors come from a woman in her 30s in good health.

Of note for this clonotype: A much larger clone sits a single nucleotide away, making a read error possible. This rearrangement joins TRBV29-1 to TRBJ2-1; the D is unclear. Matching the DNA end better, TRBJ2-7 makes the J call doubtful. This CDR3 region has 14 residues. Germline lookup yields CDR1 SQVTM and CDR2 ANQGSEA. The CDR3 DNA reads TGCAGCGTCAACCAGGTGAGCTCCTACAATGAGCAGTACTTC. Residues: CSVNQVSSYNEQYF.

A few counts support this clonotype. V is TRBV7-6 and J is TRBJ2-1, with TRBD2 matching over 13 bases. CDR1 SGHVS and CDR2 FNYEAQ come from the germline V gene. The CDR3 has 19 amino acids. After removal of 1 base from V and 2 bases from J, the junction contained 8 bases not matched to a gene. CDR3: CASSLGTSGSSFAYNEQFF. CDR3 nucleotides: TGTGCCAGCAGCTTAGGGACTAGCGGGAGTTCCTTCGCCTACAATGAGCAGTTCTTC.

The chain joins TRBV20-1 to TRBJ1-1; D ambiguous. The ends were cut back, 6 bases at V and 0 bases at J, with 11 bases in the middle. Germline loops: CDR1 DFQATT, CDR2 SNEGSKA (reference sequence). This CDR3 region has 13 residues. The CDR3 DNA is TGCAGTGCCGCTTTAGTGGTGAACACTGAAGCTTTCTTT. Residues: CSAALVVNTEAFF.

The chain joins TRBV6-2 or TRBV6-3 to TRBJ2-7; D may be TRBD1 or TRBD2 (5 bases each). CDR3 size: 16 residues. The V gene's germline CDR1 is MNHEY and CDR2 SVGEGT. Between the trimmed V and J ends, which lost 6 bases and 7 bases, there was a span of 25 bases. The CDR3 bases are TGTGCCAGCAGGGGACGAAGGACCGGGACCTCCAATGAGCAGTACTTC. This gives the protein CASRGRRTGTSNEQYF.

The chain couples TRBV7-2 to TRBJ1-5; D is perhaps TRBD1 (5 bases). The CDR3 has 17 amino acids. The germline CDR1 and CDR2 sequences are SGHTA and FQGNSA. V dropped 1 base and J dropped 0 bases, with 13 bases sitting between them. Here the CDR3 reads CASSLGGRDYSNQPQHF. The CDR3 coding sequence is TGTGCCAGCAGCTTAGGGGGCAGGGATTATAGCAATCAGCCCCAGCATTTT. Together with reference TRBV7-2 and TRBJ1-5, the CDR3 gives the full variable domain: GAGVSQSPSNKVTEKGKDVELRCDPISGHTALYWYRQSLGQGLEFLIYFQGNSAPDKSGLPSDRFSAERTGGSVSTLTIQRTQQEDSAVYLCASSLGGRDYSNQPQHFGDGTRLSIL.

As for this clonotype: This may stem from a read error, because a much larger clone lies one nucleotide away. The V call is TRBV7-2, the J call TRBJ2-6; the D gene could be TRBD1 or TRBD2 (5 bases each). Germline V gives CDR1 SGHTA, CDR2 FQGNSA. The CDR3 extends over 15 amino acids. The CDR3 loop is CASSLAGVGANALTF. In nucleotides, the CDR3 is TGTGCCAGCAGCTTAGCTGGGGTCGGGGCCAACGCCCTGACTTTC.

The chain employs TRBV30 and TRBJ2-1; D is undetermined. Germline V CDR1 and CDR2: GTSNPN, SVGIG (reference sequence). V gave up 2 bases and J gave up 10 bases, with 9 bases separating them. CDR3 length equals 11 residues. The CDR3 sequence: CAWSLDVEQFF. The CDR3 DNA follows: TGTGCCTGGAGTCTAGACGTCGAGCAGTTCTTC.

The rearrangement uses TRBV2 and TRBJ2-7; 7 bases fit TRBD1. V was pared by 5 bases and J by 6 bases, with 16 bases of the junction left unmatched. There are 16 residues in the CDR3. The germline V gene has CDR1 SNHLY and CDR2 FYNNEI. The CDR3 region is CASSPQTPYTGVEQYF. CDR3 DNA: TGTGCCAGCAGTCCCCAAACTCCTTACACAGGGGTCGAGCAGTACTTC.

Ten or more counts support this clonotype. V is TRBV10-3 and J is TRBJ2-7, with no clear D. Germline assignment: CDR1 ENHRY and CDR2 SYGVKD. The CDR3 contains 12 residues. V gave up 0 bases and J gave up 3 bases, with 3 bases separating them. The CDR3 nucleotides read TGTGCCATCAGTGAGTCGAACTACGAGCAGTACTTC. Its protein is CAISESNYEQYF.

The chain uses TRBV7-2 and TRBJ2-1, with TRBD2 matching 8 bases. Germline CDR1 reads SGHTA; CDR2 reads FQGNSA. The CDR3 runs to 15 residues. The V gene end was trimmed by 3 bases and the J gene end by 2 bases; junction bases not matched to a gene: 3. DNA of the CDR3: TGTGCCAGCAGCTTGAGGCGGGGGGCCTACAATGAGCAGTTCTTC. Translating it yields CASSLRRGAYNEQFF.

V gene TRBV28 combines with J gene TRBJ1-2; weak D call: TRBD1 (6 bases). Between the trimmed V and J ends, which lost 0 bases and 8 bases, there was a span of 10 bases. Per the germline V gene, CDR1 is MDHEN and CDR2 is SYDVKM. CDR3 length equals 13 residues. The CDR3 loop reads CASSLWGALGYTF. CDR3 DNA sequence: TGTGCCAGCAGTTTATGGGGGGCGCTGGGCTACACCTTC.

The V and J genes are TRBV7-2 and TRBJ1-6, with D hard to call. Looked up from germline, CDR1 is SGHTA and CDR2 is FQGNSA. V was cut by 1 base and J by 6 bases, with 10 bases left in between. The CDR3 runs to 15 residues. CDR3 DNA: TGTGCCAGCAGCTTAGAAGGCAGATTTAATTCACCCCTCCACTTT. It is translated as CASSLEGRFNSPLHF.

This clonotype appeared a few times. This chain uses TRBV6-2 or TRBV6-3 with TRBJ1-1; D possibly corresponds to TRBD1 (6 bases). The CDR3 has 16 residues. Germline V lookup: CDR1 MNHEY, CDR2 SVGEGT. Trimming removed 2 bases from V and 3 bases from J, with 16 bases in between. Here the CDR3 DNA reads TGTGCCAGCAGTTACGCGAAACCGGGGGGGCACACTGAAGCTTTCTTT. Translated, it gives CASSYAKPGGHTEAFF.

The J gene is TRBJ1-4, the V gene TRBV6-5; TRBD1 agrees at 8 bases. With V trimmed by 2 bases and J by 7 bases, 6 bases remained unmatched. The CDR3 covers 15 residues. Germline CDR1 reads MNHEY; CDR2 reads SVGAGI. CDR3 in DNA: TGTGCCAGCAGTTACCTTGACAGGGGAAGTGAAAAACTGTTTTTT. It specifies CASSYLDRGSEKLFF.